The clone carrying this TCR beta chain was seen repeatedly, ten times or more. Its antigen is not identified. Trimming removed 1 base at V and 8 bases at J, with 11 bases between. The germline V gene encodes CDR1 SGHTA and CDR2 FQGNSA. This CDR3 has 13 amino acids. The data derive from a study of T cell repertoires in cytomegalovirus infection. Looking at the study overall: In the study, CMV epitopes included recently identified HLA-C-restricted and well-studied HLA-B-restricted ones. Shared public TCR beta signatures pointed to both CMV infection and a matching HLA type.

General study results and limits: Frequencies of public TCR beta families were cumulated, and this identified carriers of CMV plus the relevant HLA. It was HLA-C-restricted CMV-specific TCR beta clonotypes that dominated the response ex vivo.

One entry per CDR3 protein, called by TCRdb with MiXCR from the reads. The sample has hundreds of thousands of distinct CDR3 sequences, around a third seen once; the top ten hold roughly 18%. The sequencing used cultured PBMCs, collected from culture after CMV antigen stimulation. The TCR was taken from a human donor in good health (CMV status not recorded). Some clones in this sample may be carry-over from other donors' samples. The rearrangement uses TRBV7-2 and TRBJ1-2, with a tentative D call TRBD1 (5 bases). As DNA, the CDR3 is TGTGCCAGCAGCTTAGTAGGGGCTTGGGGCTACACCTTC. Amino acid sequence: CASSLVGAWGYTF.